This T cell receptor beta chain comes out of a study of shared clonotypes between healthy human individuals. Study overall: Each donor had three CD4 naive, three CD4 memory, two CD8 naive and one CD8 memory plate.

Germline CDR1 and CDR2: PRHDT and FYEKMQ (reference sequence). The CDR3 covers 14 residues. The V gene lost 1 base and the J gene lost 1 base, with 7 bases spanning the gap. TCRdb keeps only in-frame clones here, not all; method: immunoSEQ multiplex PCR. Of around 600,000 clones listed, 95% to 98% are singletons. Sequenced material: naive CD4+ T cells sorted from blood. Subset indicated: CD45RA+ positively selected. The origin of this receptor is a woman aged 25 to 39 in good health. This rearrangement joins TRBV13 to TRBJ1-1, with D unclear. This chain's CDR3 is CASSLDPGNTEAFF. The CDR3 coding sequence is TGTGCCAGCAGCTTAGATCCGGGGAACACTGAAGCTTTCTTT.